Shown below are 17 T cell receptor beta chains from a single sample sequenced in a study of cytomegalovirus exposure and HLA in healthy donors. 60 Vbeta and 13 Jbeta primers were used in PCR. Assay used: immunoSEQ multiplex PCR; TCRdb lists only in-frame clones, some missing. In all, the sample yields tens of thousands of clones. Sequenced material: PBMCs. The receptor set was obtained from a woman in her thirties or forties in good health and CMV-seropositive.

The CDR3 nucleotides are TGCAGCGCTGTCAGCGTGGTCGGAAACACCATATATTTT. It encodes CSAVSVVGNTIYF. The J gene is TRBJ1-3, the V gene TRBV29-1; D gene unclear. This CDR3 contains 13 residues. Germline assignment: CDR1 SQVTM and CDR2 ANQGSEA. V lost 7 bases and J lost 4, with 14 bases in between.

This chain connects TRBV6-1 to TRBJ1-2, with 7 bases identical to TRBD1. The V and J ends lost 2 bases and 0 bases, in that order; junction bases with no gene match: 3. Germline V lookup: CDR1 MNHNS, CDR2 SASEGT. The CDR3 consists of 15 residues. CDR3 residues: CASSERGTANYGYTF. The DNA for the CDR3 is TGTGCCAGCAGTGAAAGGGGGACAGCTAACTATGGCTACACCTTC.

V is TRBV9 and J is TRBJ2-2, with 10 bases that match TRBD2. Germline V gene lookup returns CDR1 SGDLS and CDR2 YYNGEE. V was pared by 3 bases and J by 3 bases, with 5 bases of the junction left unmatched. The CDR3 consists of 16 residues. The CDR3 loop is CASSDEGLAHTGELFF. CDR3 bases: TGTGCCAGCAGCGATGAGGGACTAGCGCACACCGGGGAGCTGTTTTTT. Filled out from reference TRBV9 and TRBJ2-2, the complete variable domain reads DSGVTQTPKHLITATGQRVTLRCSPRSGDLSVYWYQQSLDQGLQFLIQYYNGEERAKGNILERFSAQQFPDLHSELNLSSLELGDSALYFCASSDEGLAHTGELFFGEGSRLTVL.

The V call is TRBV2, the J call TRBJ2-5; TRBD1 matches 9 bases. The J call may be in error: the DNA end matches TRBJ2-7 better. Germline V gives CDR1 SNHLY, CDR2 FYNNEI. CDR3 length: 15 amino acids. The CDR3 region has the DNA TGTGCCAGCAGGGTAGGACAGGGGATCGGCTACGAGCAGTACTTC. It yields the protein CASRVGQGIGYEQYF.

V gene TRBV19 combines with J gene TRBJ2-5, with D maybe TRBD1 (5 bases). TRBJ2-7 matches the DNA end more closely, so the J call is doubtful. CDR1 and CDR2 (germline): LNHDA, SQIVND (reference sequence). The CDR3 contains 13 residues. This CDR3 reads CASSMTVPYEQYF. The CDR3 DNA sequence: TGTGCCAGTAGTATGACAGTCCCCTACGAGCAGTACTTC.

The chain employs TRBV7-2 and TRBJ2-7, with 8 bases identical to TRBD2. Losses at the gene ends were 5 bases for V and 2 bases for J; bases not matched to a gene: 5. The germline V gene has CDR1 SGHTA and CDR2 FQGNSA. The length of the CDR3 is 14 residues. CDR3 sequence reads: CASSPRGLAYEQYF. In DNA form, the CDR3 reads TGTGCCAGCAGCCCCCGGGGACTAGCCTACGAGCAGTACTTC.

The rearrangement uses TRBV7-2 and TRBJ1-5, with D perhaps TRBD1 (6 bases). The CDR3 runs 15 residues. Trimming removed 3 bases at V and 1 base at J, with 10 bases between. From germline, CDR1 is SGHTA and CDR2 FQGNSA. DNA of the CDR3: TGTGCCAGCAGCTTTAAGGGACAAAGCAATCAGCCCCAGCATTTT. The encoded protein is CASSFKGQSNQPQHF.

This chain joins TRBV28 and TRBJ2-3, with a tentative D call TRBD1 (5 bases). The V gene lost 5 bases and the J gene lost 5 bases, with 17 bases spanning the gap. This CDR3 region has 15 residues. Germline CDR1 is MDHEN and CDR2 is SYDVKM. The CDR3 region has the DNA TGTGCCAGCAGTCCGTTCGTGGGGCAAGGAGATACGCAGTATTTT. It codes for CASSPFVGQGDTQYF.

The chain employs TRBV10-3 and TRBJ2-1, with D possibly TRBD2 on 6 matching bases. V lost 7 bases, J lost 4 bases, and 8 bases lay in between. Germline V gene sequence: CDR1 ENHRY, CDR2 SYGVKD. The CDR3 contains 12 residues. The CDR3, as DNA: TGTGCCATCAAGGGACTTTACAATGAGCAGTTCTTC. Amino acids: CAIKGLYNEQFF.

The chain links TRBV28 to TRBJ2-3, with D perhaps matching TRBD1 (6 bases). Germline CDR1 and CDR2: MDHEN and SYDVKM. V was trimmed by 4 bases and J by 2 bases, leaving 10 bases between them. The CDR3 contains 14 residues. CDR3 residues: CASSSGQNTDTQYF. CDR3 in DNA: TGTGCCAGCAGTTCCGGACAGAACACAGATACGCAGTATTTT. Together with reference TRBV28 and TRBJ2-3, the CDR3 gives the full variable domain: DVKVTQSSRYLVKRTGEKVFLECVQDMDHENMFWYRQDPGLGLRLIYFSYDVKMKEKGDIPEGYSVSREKKERFSLILESASTNQTSMYLCASSSGQNTDTQYFGPGTRLTVL.

CDR3 bases: TGTGCCAGCAGCCGCACTACCGGGACAGATCCTTACGAGCAGTACTTC. This gives the protein CASSRTTGTDPYEQYF. V is TRBV7-2 and J is TRBJ2-7, with 7 bases lining up with TRBD1. CDR3 length equals 16 residues. V lost 5 bases and J lost 4; bases outside the gene matches: 14. The germline V gene encodes CDR1 SGHTA and CDR2 FQGNSA.

This chain links TRBV4-2 with TRBJ1-1, with D unclear. Germline CDR1 reads LGHNA; CDR2 reads YNFKEQ. The CDR3 has 17 amino acids. V gave up 0 bases and J gave up 5 bases, with 19 bases separating them. CDR3 bases: TGTGCCAGCAGCCAAGATCCCCGATCCTCTTCGGAGACTGAAGCTTTCTTT. Protein: CASSQDPRSSSETEAFF.

V and J are TRBV6-4 and TRBJ2-2; 10 bases align to TRBD2. Germline CDR1 MRHNA, CDR2 SNTAGT. With V trimmed by 3 bases and J by 4 bases, 5 bases remained unmatched. The CDR3 consists of 16 residues. CDR3 in amino acids: CASSEAGGYGTGELFF. DNA of the CDR3: TGTGCCAGCAGTGAAGCGGGGGGGTACGGCACCGGGGAGCTGTTTTTT.

J is TRBJ2-1 and V is TRBV2; TRBD2 matches at 11 bases. The CDR3 length is 15 residues. From germline, CDR1 is SNHLY and CDR2 FYNNEI. V gave up 6 bases and J gave up 3 bases; unmatched junction bases: 4. In DNA form, the CDR3 reads TGTGCCAGCAGGTCCGGGACTAGCGGCTACAATGAGCAGTTCTTC. Protein sequence: CASRSGTSGYNEQFF. The full variable domain, rest sourced from reference TRBV2 and TRBJ2-1, is EPEVTQTPSHQVTQMGQEVILRCVPISNHLYFYWYRQILGQKVEFLVSFYNNEISEKSEIFDDQFSVERPDGSNFTLKIRSTKLEDSAMYFCASRSGTSGYNEQFFGPGTRLTVL.

The chain is built from TRBV18 and TRBJ2-6; D unclear. CDR1 and CDR2 (germline): KGHSH, LQKENI. The V gene lost 5 bases and the J gene lost 4 bases, with 21 bases spanning the gap. CDR3 size: 18 residues. CDR3 in DNA: TGTGCCAGCTCAGGAGCGAAGGAGAGGCCCCCCGGGGCCAACGTCCTGACTTTC. Translation gives CASSGAKERPPGANVLTF.

V is TRBV18 and J is TRBJ1-1, with TRBD1 identical over 7 bases. The germline V gene has CDR1 KGHSH and CDR2 LQKENI. J lost 1 base, V lost 6 bases, and 11 bases had no gene match. The CDR3 sequence is 16 residues long. In DNA form, the CDR3 reads TGTGCCAGCTCCCCGTTACCAGGGGGTCCGAACACTGAAGCTTTCTTT. It specifies CASSPLPGGPNTEAFF.

This chain connects TRBV4-3 to TRBJ2-3, with 12 positions matching TRBD2. The germline V gene has CDR1 LGHNA and CDR2 YSLEER. The V gene end was trimmed by 4 bases and the J gene end by 6 bases; junction bases not matched to a gene: 5. The CDR3 runs 15 residues. CDR3 amino acids: CASSLLTSGGDTQYF. The CDR3 bases are TGCGCCAGCAGCCTATTGACTAGCGGGGGCGATACGCAGTATTTT.